This T cell receptor beta chain was observed in a study of blood T cells in healthy people across ages. This clonotype was recorded a few times. Its matching antigen is unknown. General study points: It was held that diversity estimates obtained from one million T cells represented underestimates.

CDR1 is KGHDR and CDR2 is SFDVKD in the germline V gene. The CDR3 is made up of 15 amino acids. The germline V and J ends were trimmed by 7 bases and 2 bases, with 15 bases remaining between them. Using a J-beta primer mix together with a sample-barcoded 5' primer, a second PCR was run for about 6 to 12 cycles. TCRdb used MiXCR to reprocess the 5' RACE reads, holding one entry per CDR3 protein. The sample consists of 980,000 or so distinct CDR3 sequences, around 48% of them appearing once. Sequences were obtained from blood. The chain has TRBV24-1 and TRBJ2-3; D not certain. The source is a man under 40 in good health. The CDR3 region has the DNA TGTGCCACCAGAGGGTCACAGACCAACACAGATACGCAGTATTTT. As protein: CATRGSQTNTDTQYF.